The clone carrying this T cell receptor (beta chain) was seen once. Profiling relied on immunoSEQ multiplex PCR, and the TCRdb table lists in-frame clones only, not all of them. The data hold 40,000 to 45,000 clones, with about 89% observed a single time. The sample comes from a study of T cell changes during pregnancy in multiple sclerosis. This specimen consisted of CD4+ T cells from peripheral blood mononuclear cells, obtained in the first trimester of pregnancy. The receptor comes from a female donor with multiple sclerosis, enrolled in a pregnancy study.

The CDR3 coding sequence is TGTGCCAGCAGCCCCACGGACACCTACACCGGGGAGCTGTTTTTT. As protein: CASSPTDTYTGELFF. The V call is TRBV7-3, the J call TRBJ2-2; D is perhaps TRBD1 (5 bases). Germline V gene lookup returns CDR1 SGHTA and CDR2 FQGTGA. The CDR3 spans 15 residues. V was clipped by 5 bases and J by 3 bases, with 13 bases between them.